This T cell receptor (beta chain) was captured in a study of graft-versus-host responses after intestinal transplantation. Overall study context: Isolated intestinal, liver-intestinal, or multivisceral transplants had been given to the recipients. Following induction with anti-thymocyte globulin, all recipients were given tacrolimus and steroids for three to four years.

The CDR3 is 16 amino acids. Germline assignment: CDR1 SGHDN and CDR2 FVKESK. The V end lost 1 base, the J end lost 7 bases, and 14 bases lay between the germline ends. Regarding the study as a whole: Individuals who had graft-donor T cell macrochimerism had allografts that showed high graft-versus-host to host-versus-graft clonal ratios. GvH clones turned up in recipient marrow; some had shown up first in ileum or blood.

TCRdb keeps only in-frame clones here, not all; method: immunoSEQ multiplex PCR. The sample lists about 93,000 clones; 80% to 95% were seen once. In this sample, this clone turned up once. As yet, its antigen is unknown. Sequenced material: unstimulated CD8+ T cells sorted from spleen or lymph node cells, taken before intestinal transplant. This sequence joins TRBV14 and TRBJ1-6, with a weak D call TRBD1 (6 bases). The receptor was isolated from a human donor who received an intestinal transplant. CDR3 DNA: TGTGCCAGCAGCCAAGCTCCTCAGGGGTGGAATTCACCCCTCCACTTT. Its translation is CASSQAPQGWNSPLHF.